This T cell receptor beta chain is from a study of cytomegalovirus exposure and HLA in healthy donors. This clone has a single count. The assay was immunoSEQ multiplex PCR, and TCRdb's table has in-frame clones only and misses some. Among around 60,000 clones listed, about 95% were seen once. V was trimmed by 2 bases and J by 2 bases, leaving 12 bases between them. The CDR3 covers 15 residues. Germline V CDR1 and CDR2: MNHEY, SMNVEV (reference sequence). The sample was PBMCs. The receptor was isolated from a woman under 30 in good health and CMV-seronegative. This chain uses TRBV27 with TRBJ1-2, with D tentatively TRBD1 (6 bases). The CDR3 nucleotides read TGTGCCAGCAGTTTAAAGTCGACAGGAAACTATGGCTACACCTTC. Its translation: CASSLKSTGNYGYTF.